Below are 3 T cell receptor beta chains sequenced from a single sample in a study of T-cell reconstitution after alpha-beta-depleted transplantation in children. Unique molecular identifiers were incorporated into the prepared TCRbeta library. TCRdb independently ran MiXCR on the PCR reads; one entry per CDR3 protein. The sample yields approximately 490,000 distinct CDR3 sequences, roughly a tenth seen once. The material sequenced was PBMCs, taken before TCRalphabeta/CD19-depleted stem cell transplant. The receptor source for this set is a child under 10 years old with inherited bone marrow failure, due to receive a stem cell transplant.

In this sample, this clonotype turned up a few times. This rearrangement joins TRBV27 to TRBJ2-7; 9 bases line up with TRBD1. CDR1 is MNHEY, CDR2 SMNVEV, per germline (reference sequence). Germline trimming cut 6 bases from V and 4 bases from J; bases unmatched to any gene: 13. The CDR3 runs to 16 residues. The CDR3 coding sequence is TGTGCCAGCAGGTACACAGGGGGCGGCATCGCTTACGAGCAGTACTTC. Protein product: CASRYTGGGIAYEQYF.

This clonotype has at least ten counts. The V call is TRBV7-9, the J call TRBJ2-7; TRBD1 might be the D (6 bases). Germline assignment: CDR1 SEHNR and CDR2 FQNEAQ (reference sequence). Deletions cut 8 bases from V and 1 base from J, with 15 bases between. This CDR3 is 14 amino acids long. CDR3 DNA sequence: TGTGCCAGCGGCAGCTTTGGACAGTCCTACGAGCAGTACTTC. Translation: CASGSFGQSYEQYF. Based on the CDR3 plus reference TRBV7-9 and TRBJ2-7, the full variable domain is DTGVSQNPRHKITKRGQNVTFRCDPISEHNRLYWYRQTLGQGPEFLTYFQNEAQLEKSRLLSDRFSAERPKGSFSTLEIQRTEQGDSAMYLCASGSFGQSYEQYFGPGTRLTVT.

At least ten counts were recorded for this clonotype. The chain employs TRBV5-1 and TRBJ2-1; the match to TRBD2 covers 7 bases. V dropped 4 bases and J dropped 7; count of bases not matched to a gene: 11. This CDR3 is built from 15 residues. Germline CDR1 reads SGHRS; CDR2 reads YFSETQ. In DNA form, the CDR3 reads TGCGCCAGCAGCATGTTCGGGGGGTATAGGAATGAGCAGTTCTTC. This sequence encodes CASSMFGGYRNEQFF.